The 4 T cell receptor beta chains in this list originate from one sample, sequenced in a study of CD8 T cells in ankylosing spondylitis. Findings and caveats of the study: A TCR beta motif made of under 10 highly homologous variants seemed typical of ankylosing spondylitis blood.

MiXCR, applied by TCRdb to the 5' RACE reads, yields one record per CDR3 protein. The sample carries fewer than 500,000 distinct CDR3 sequences, roughly 27% recorded once. The antigens for these receptors are not known. Material: blood, either unsorted or a sorted T cell fraction (not recorded which). These receptors were collected from a male donor with ankylosing spondylitis.

This clonotype has only a few counts. The chain employs TRBV29-1 and TRBJ2-3; D is undetermined. Trimming cost V 7 bases and J 1 base, with 3 bases left between them. This CDR3 comprises 10 residues. CDR1 SQVTM and CDR2 ANQGSEA come from the germline V gene. The CDR3 spells CSGGTDTQYF. In DNA form, the CDR3 reads TGCAGCGGCGGCACAGATACGCAGTATTTT.

The chain joins TRBV24-1 to TRBJ1-2, with TRBD1 matching 7 bases. This CDR3 is 12 amino acids long. Germline lookup yields CDR1 KGHDR and CDR2 SFDVKD. V was pared by 3 bases and J by 6 bases, with 0 bases of the junction left unmatched. The CDR3 DNA follows: TGTGCCACCAGTGATGGGACAGATGGCTACACCTTC. Translated, it gives CATSDGTDGYTF.

The J gene is TRBJ2-3, the V gene TRBV10-3, with D hard to call. This CDR3 comprises 14 residues. Between the trimmed V and J ends, which lost 2 bases and 1 base, there was a span of 7 bases. Germline lookup yields CDR1 ENHRY and CDR2 SYGVKD. CDR3 nucleotides: TGTGCCATCAGTGAGGGGCTCCGCACAGATACGCAGTATTTT. Translating it yields CAISEGLRTDTQYF.

The V and J genes are TRBV15 and TRBJ2-5, with 10 nucleotides matching TRBD2. Germline V gene data show CDR1 as LNHNV and CDR2 as YYDKDF (reference sequence). The CDR3 totals 17 residues. V trimming: 0 bases; J trimming: 4 bases; junction bases outside the gene matches: 8. CDR3 region: CATSRDLVLAGTETQYF. The CDR3 DNA reads as TGTGCCACCAGCAGAGATCTTGTACTAGCGGGAACAGAGACCCAGTACTTC. The complete variable domain, with remaining parts taken from reference TRBV15 and TRBJ2-5, reads DAMVIQNPRYQVTQFGKPVTLSCSQTLNHNVMYWYQQKSSQAPKLLFHYYDKDFNNEADTPDNFQSRRPNTSFCFLDIRSPGLGDTAMYLCATSRDLVLAGTETQYFGPGTRLLVL.